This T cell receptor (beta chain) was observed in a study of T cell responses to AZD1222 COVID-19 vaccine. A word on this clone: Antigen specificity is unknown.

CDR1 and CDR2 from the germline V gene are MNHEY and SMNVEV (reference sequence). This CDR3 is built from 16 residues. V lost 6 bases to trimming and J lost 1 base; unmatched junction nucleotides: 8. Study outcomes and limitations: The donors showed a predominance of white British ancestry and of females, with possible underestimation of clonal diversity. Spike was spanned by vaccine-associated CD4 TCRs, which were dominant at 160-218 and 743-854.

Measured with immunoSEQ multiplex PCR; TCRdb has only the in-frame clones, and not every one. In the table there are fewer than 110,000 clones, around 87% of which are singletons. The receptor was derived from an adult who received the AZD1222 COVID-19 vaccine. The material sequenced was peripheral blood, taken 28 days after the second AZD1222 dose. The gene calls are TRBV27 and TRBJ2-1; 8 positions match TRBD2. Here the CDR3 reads CASSRGGAGSYNEQFF. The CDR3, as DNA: TGTGCCAGCAGCCGGGGGGGAGCTGGGTCCTACAATGAGCAGTTCTTC.